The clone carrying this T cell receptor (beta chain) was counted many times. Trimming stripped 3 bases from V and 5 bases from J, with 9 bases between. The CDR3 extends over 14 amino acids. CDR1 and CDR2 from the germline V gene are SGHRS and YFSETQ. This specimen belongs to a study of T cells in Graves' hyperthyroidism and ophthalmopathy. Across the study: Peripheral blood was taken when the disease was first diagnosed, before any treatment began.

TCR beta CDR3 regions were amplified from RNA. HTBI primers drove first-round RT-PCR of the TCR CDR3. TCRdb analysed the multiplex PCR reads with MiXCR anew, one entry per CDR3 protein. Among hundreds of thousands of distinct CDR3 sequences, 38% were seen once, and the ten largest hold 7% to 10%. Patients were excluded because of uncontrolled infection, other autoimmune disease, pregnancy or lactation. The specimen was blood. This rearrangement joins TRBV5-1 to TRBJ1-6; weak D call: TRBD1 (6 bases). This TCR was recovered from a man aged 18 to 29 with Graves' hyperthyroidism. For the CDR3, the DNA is TGCGCCAGCAGCTACAGGGTGGATAATTCACCCCTCCACTTT. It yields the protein CASSYRVDNSPLHF.